This TCR beta chain was sequenced in a study of cytomegalovirus exposure and HLA in healthy donors. Points from the study as a whole: 150 to 200 TCR beta chains were listed as cytomegalovirus-associated. In vitro confirmation showed a few CMV-associated chains to be CMV antigen specific.

Points on this clone: Its specificity is not known.

The V segment lost 5 bases and the J segment 2 bases; nucleotides outside the gene matches: 10. Germline-derived CDR1 and CDR2 are SGHTA and FQGNSA. This CDR3 has 16 residues. The protocol was immunoSEQ multiplex PCR, while the TCRdb copy is restricted to in-frame clones and leaves out a portion. The repertoire holds under 100,000 clones, 95% to 98% seen once, with 0.78% in the top ten. The rearrangement joins TRBV7-2 to TRBJ2-3; 7 nucleotides agree with TRBD2. The source of this sequence is a man between 18 and 35 years old in good health and CMV-seronegative. The sequenced sample was PBMCs. CDR3 nucleotide sequence: TGTGCCAGCAGCCTATATGGGGGGGTCTACACAGATACGCAGTATTTT. It encodes CASSLYGGVYTDTQYF.